The text below deals with one T cell receptor beta chain. The source of the sample is a study of radiation and T cells in renal cell carcinoma. Assay: immunoSEQ multiplex PCR; the TCRdb copy retains only in-frame clones and omits some. Seen here are around 130,000 clones, approximately 90% observed once, and the top ten hold approximately 6%. CDR3 size: 12 residues. Germline V lookup: CDR1 SGHKS, CDR2 YYEKEE (reference sequence). Trimming pared 4 bases from V and 4 bases from J, leaving 9 bases between. Regarding time point: blood 2 weeks post-SBRT. Treatment here: 15 Gy SBRT to primary tumor, nephrectomy 4 weeks later.

Sequences were derived from blood, sampled from a patient whose treatment included radiotherapy and nephrectomy. This clonotype was sampled from a woman in her 70s with renal cell carcinoma. The chain uses TRBV5-5 and TRBJ2-7; TRBD2 is a possible D gene (5 bases). The CDR3 region is CASSPRVYEQYF. The CDR3 DNA is TGTGCCAGCAGCCCGAGGGTGTACGAGCAGTACTTC.